This T cell receptor (beta chain) was recorded in a study of T cells in Graves' hyperthyroidism and ophthalmopathy. Study-level results: A 13 V-J model separated ophthalmopathy from stable hyperthyroidism. Ophthalmopathy was predicted by the model a median of approximately 6 months ahead of onset. Expanded thyroid clonotypes (above 0.001) were mostly also found in blood.

Clinicians diagnosed patients from clinical symptoms, serum thyroxine and TRAb, thyroid ultrasound and orbital computed tomography. For this clonotype: Its antigen is as yet unknown.

Amplification of TCR beta CDR3 regions was performed using RNA transcripts as template. During a first-round RT-PCR of the TCR CDR3, the HTBI primer set was used. TCRdb recomputed calls from the multiplex PCR reads with MiXCR, one row per CDR3 protein. This sample has more than 350,000 distinct CDR3 sequences, with about 14% found just once. The sequenced sample consisted of blood. This clonotype was obtained from a woman in her twenties or thirties with Graves' ophthalmopathy.

The CDR3 loop is CASSIGGLGTEAFF. DNA for the CDR3: TGTGCCAGTAGTATAGGGGGACTTGGGACTGAAGCTTTCTTT. V is TRBV19 and J is TRBJ1-1; D might be TRBD1 (5 bases). CDR1 is LNHDA, CDR2 SQIVND, per germline (reference sequence). The CDR3 is made up of 14 amino acids. Trimming pared 1 base from V and 5 bases from J, leaving 11 bases between.